This is a list of T cell receptor beta chains from one sample in a study of blood T cell repertoires in COVID-19. Profiling relied on immunoSEQ multiplex PCR, and the TCRdb table lists in-frame clones only, not all of them. Among 350,000 to 500,000 clones listed, approximately 90% were seen once. Sample: PBMCs or T cells enriched from blood (not recorded which). These receptors all stem from a young woman who had been exposed to COVID-19. Each CDR3 is given with its conserved first and last residue. Fields, in order: D gene, J gene, V gene, clone size, CDR3 protein, CDR3 DNA. D genes are given only for firm matches. A clone size is listed for some rows: how often the clone was seen (once, few, many), or a class if it is expanded.

TRBD1 | TRBJ1-5 | TRBV4-1 | NA | CASSQVTGGWNQPQHF | TGCGCCAGCAGCCAAGTCACAGGGGGCTGGAATCAGCCCCAGCATTTT
TRBD1 | TRBJ2-7 | TRBV7-9 | NA | CASSSGMSVGTGAYEQYF | TGTGCCAGCAGCTCAGGAATGTCCGTCGGGACAGGGGCCTACGAGCAGTACTTC
NA | TRBJ1-4 | TRBV7-8 | NA | CASSSEWGVANEKLFF | TGTGCCAGCAGCTCCGAATGGGGGGTTGCTAATGAAAAACTGTTTTTT
NA | TRBJ1-4 | TRBV27 | NA | CASTGFRGREKLFF | TGTGCCAGCACTGGATTTCGGGGAAGGGAAAAACTGTTTTTT
NA | TRBJ2-7 | TRBV4-2 | NA | CASSQDRGVLGRDEQYF | TGTGCCAGCAGCCAAGATAGGGGTGTTCTAGGGCGCGACGAGCAGTACTTC
TRBD2 | TRBJ2-2 | TRBV5-1 | NA | CASALRVAGALNTGELFF | TGCGCCAGCGCCCTGAGGGTAGCGGGAGCCCTGAACACCGGGGAGCTGTTTTTT
TRBD1 | TRBJ1-5 | TRBV9 | NA | CASSATGGWQPQHF | TGTGCCAGCAGCGCAACAGGGGGCTGGCAGCCCCAGCATTTT
TRBD2 | TRBJ2-5 | TRBV6-2/TRBV6-3 | NA | CASSYSPSGGAHF | TGTGCCAGCAGTTACTCCCCCAGCGGGGGGGCCCACTTC
TRBD2 | TRBJ2-3 | TRBV7-2 | NA | CASSLAGTSPGSDTQYF | TGTGCCAGCAGCTTAGCCGGGACTAGCCCCGGGTCGGATACGCAGTATTTT
NA | TRBJ2-1 | TRBV27 | NA | CASRLLSHNEQFF | TGTGCCTCCAGACTGCTTAGCCACAATGAGCAGTTCTTC
NA | TRBJ1-6 | TRBV27 | NA | CASTSLGSSYNSPLHF | TGTGCCAGCACCAGCCTCGGGTCTTCCTATAATTCACCCCTCCACTTT
TRBD2 | TRBJ2-7 | TRBV3-1/TRBV3-2 | NA | CASSQVGTSGSYEQYF | TGTGCCAGCAGCCAAGTCGGGACTAGCGGCTCCTACGAGCAGTACTTC
TRBD1 | TRBJ2-7 | TRBV4-1 | NA | CASSQIDRELYEQYF | TGCGCCAGCAGCCAGATAGACAGGGAACTCTACGAGCAGTACTTC
TRBD2 | TRBJ2-3 | TRBV4-2 | NA | CASSHVPTSGSFNTQYF | TGTGCCAGCAGCCATGTACCGACTAGCGGGAGTTTTAATACGCAGTATTTT
NA | TRBJ1-5 | TRBV7-2 | NA | CASSSSYNQPQHF | TGTGCCAGCAGCTCCAGTTACAATCAGCCCCAGCATTTT
NA | TRBJ2-7 | TRBV5-5 | once | CASRTYRETYEQYF | TGTGCCAGCAGGACCTACAGGGAGACCTACGAGCAGTACTTC
TRBD1 | TRBJ2-7 | TRBV18 | NA | CASSPGTGRTGDEQYF | TGTGCCAGCTCACCGGGAACCGGGCGAACAGGGGACGAGCAGTACTTC
TRBD2 | TRBJ2-1 | TRBV6-4 | NA | CASTDWGAGGSVSEQFF | TGTGCCAGCACCGATTGGGGGGCGGGAGGATCGGTAAGTGAGCAGTTCTTC
NA | TRBJ2-7 | TRBV7-2 | NA | CASSLGVPEQYF | TGTGCCAGCAGCTTAGGAGTGCCCGAGCAGTACTTC
TRBD1 | TRBJ2-3 | TRBV6-5 | NA | CTPIYRGSDTQYF | TGCACACCAATTTACAGGGGGTCAGATACGCAGTATTTT
TRBD2 | TRBJ2-1 | TRBV5-4 | NA | CASSAGLAGAYNEQFF | TGTGCCAGCAGCGCAGGGCTAGCGGGGGCCTACAATGAGCAGTTCTTC
NA | TRBJ1-1 | TRBV18 | NA | CASSPTGIGNTEAFF | TGTGCCAGCTCACCAACAGGGATAGGGAACACTGAAGCTTTCTTT
NA | TRBJ1-2 | TRBV6-5 | NA | CASSYSTQGPYGYTF | TGTGCCAGCAGTTACTCGACACAAGGTCCCTATGGCTACACCTTC
NA | TRBJ1-4 | TRBV19 | once | CASSRGGRGEKLFF | TGTGCCAGTAGTAGGGGGGGGCGCGGTGAAAAACTGTTTTTT
NA | TRBJ1-5 | TRBV6-2/TRBV6-3 | NA | CASSHYGAGDNQPQHF | TGTGCCAGCAGTCATTACGGTGCAGGGGACAATCAGCCCCAGCATTTT
NA | TRBJ1-2 | TRBV5-6 | NA | CASSLIPTGNGYTF | TGTGCCAGCAGCTTGATCCCTACAGGGAATGGCTACACCTTC
TRBD1 | TRBJ2-7 | TRBV6-2/TRBV6-3 | NA | CASSYSGTGGYEQYF | TGTGCCAGCAGTTACTCCGGGACAGGGGGCTACGAGCAGTACTTC
TRBD2 | TRBJ2-7 | TRBV6-1 | NA | CASSLRGREGYEQYF | TGTGCCAGCAGTCTCCGCGGGCGGGAGGGCTACGAGCAGTACTTC
TRBD2 | TRBJ2-1 | TRBV7-6 | NA | CASSLAGVAYNEQFF | TGTGCCAGCAGCCTAGCGGGAGTGGCCTACAATGAGCAGTTCTTC
NA | TRBJ2-5 | TRBV7-9 | NA | CASSQAVETQYF | TGTGCCAGCAGCCAAGCCGTAGAGACCCAGTACTTC
TRBD1 | TRBJ1-6 | TRBV6-5 | NA | CASREGQGHNSPLHF | TGTGCCAGCAGGGAGGGACAGGGGCATAATTCACCCCTCCACTTT
NA | TRBJ1-4 | TRBV25-1 | NA | CASSEGYRETNEKLFF | TGTGCCAGCAGTGAAGGATACAGGGAGACTAATGAAAAACTGTTTTTT
NA | TRBJ2-7 | TRBV29-1 | NA | CSVTPDYSYEQYF | TGCAGCGTTACCCCTGACTATAGCTACGAGCAGTACTTC
NA | TRBJ1-3 | TRBV9 | NA | CASSSRQTRSGNTIYF | TGTGCCAGCAGCTCAAGACAGACACGCTCTGGAAACACCATATATTTT
NA | TRBJ1-4 | TRBV7-9 | once | CASSLDPRSEKLFF | TGTGCCAGCAGCTTAGACCCGAGGAGTGAAAAACTGTTTTTT
TRBD2 | TRBJ2-4 | TRBV3-1/TRBV3-2 | NA | CASGLAGGLAKNIQYF | TGTGCCAGCGGACTAGCGGGAGGTCTAGCCAAAAACATTCAGTACTTC
TRBD2 | TRBJ2-1 | TRBV19 | NA | CASSIALAGNNEQFF | TGTGCCAGTAGTATCGCACTAGCGGGAAACAATGAGCAGTTCTTC
TRBD2 | TRBJ2-1 | TRBV9 | few | CASRTGTSGSNEQFF | TGTGCCAGCAGGACCGGGACTAGCGGGAGTAATGAGCAGTTCTTC
TRBD1 | TRBJ1-1 | TRBV7-3 | NA | CASSPSPGTGGPWTEAFF | TGTGCCAGCAGCCCGTCCCCCGGGACAGGGGGCCCTTGGACTGAAGCTTTCTTT
TRBD2 | TRBJ2-1 | TRBV7-6 | NA | CASSLTPGTSGASSYNEQFF | TGTGCCAGCAGCTTAACCCCCGGGACTAGCGGGGCTAGCTCCTACAATGAGCAGTTCTTC
TRBD1 | TRBJ1-2 | TRBV10-3 | NA | CANVGQGGNYGYTF | TGTGCCAACGTAGGACAGGGAGGTAACTATGGCTACACCTTC
NA | TRBJ1-1 | TRBV3-1/TRBV3-2 | once | CASSQALSSEAFF | TGTGCCAGCAGCCAAGCTTTGAGCTCCGAAGCTTTCTTT
TRBD2 | TRBJ2-3 | TRBV6-4 | NA | CASSDGTSGGADTQYF | TGTGCCAGCAGTGACGGGACTAGCGGGGGGGCAGATACGCAGTATTTT
NA | TRBJ2-2 | TRBV4-1 | NA | CASQSGHPTNTGELFF | TGCGCCAGCCAGTCAGGCCACCCAACTAACACCGGGGAGCTGTTTTTT
TRBD1 | TRBJ2-7 | TRBV5-5 | NA | CASSYTGTAYEQYF | TGTGCCAGCAGTTATACCGGGACAGCCTACGAGCAGTACTTC
TRBD2 | TRBJ2-3 | TRBV9 | NA | CASSVEAGTSNTDTQYF | TGTGCCAGCAGCGTAGAAGCCGGGACTAGCAACACAGATACGCAGTATTTT
NA | TRBJ1-4 | TRBV9 | NA | CASSIGGVGNEKLFF | TGTGCCAGCAGCATAGGCGGGGTTGGTAATGAAAAACTGTTTTTT
TRBD1 | TRBJ2-3 | TRBV11-2 | NA | CASSLETDRARTDTQYF | TGTGCCAGCAGCTTAGAGACGGACAGGGCGCGCACAGATACGCAGTATTTT
TRBD2 | TRBJ2-3 | TRBV11-2 | NA | CASSLEGLAGVSDTQYF | TGTGCCAGCAGCTTAGAGGGACTAGCGGGAGTATCCGATACGCAGTATTTT
TRBD2 | TRBJ2-7 | TRBV11-2 | NA | CASSWTSHEQYF | TGTGCCAGCAGCTGGACTAGCCACGAGCAGTACTTC